These T cell receptor beta chains were read from a single sample in a study of vaccination and CD4 T cells after COVID-19. Each CDR3 protein is one row after TCRdb ran MiXCR on the PCR reads. The data contain several thousand distinct CDR3 sequences, about two thirds of them singletons. No cognate antigen is known for these TCRs. The source material was CD4+ T cells from blood, cultured in vitro. The receptors come from a human donor in good health. CDR3s include the opening cysteine and the closing phenylalanine or tryptophan. Fields, in order: D gene, V gene, J gene, CDR3 protein. A D gene is named only where the DNA matches it firmly.

d_gene: TRBD1; v_gene: TRBV6-5; j_gene: TRBJ1-1; CDR3aa: CASSLSGQGNTEAFF
d_gene: NA; v_gene: TRBV11-2; j_gene: TRBJ2-6; CDR3aa: CASSPLNGVDGANVLTF
d_gene: NA; v_gene: TRBV6-4; j_gene: TRBJ2-1; CDR3aa: CASSRRGDSSYNEQFF
d_gene: NA; v_gene: TRBV2; j_gene: TRBJ2-2; CDR3aa: CASSRTTTGELFF
d_gene: NA; v_gene: TRBV7-9; j_gene: TRBJ1-1; CDR3aa: CASSYGETEAFF
d_gene: NA; v_gene: TRBV11-2; j_gene: TRBJ2-7; CDR3aa: CASSRNRDSPYEQYF
d_gene: NA; v_gene: TRBV28; j_gene: TRBJ2-7; CDR3aa: CASSITGAEQYF
d_gene: NA; v_gene: TRBV12-3/TRBV12-4; j_gene: TRBJ1-1; CDR3aa: CASSLTRVVTEAFF
d_gene: NA; v_gene: TRBV18; j_gene: TRBJ1-2; CDR3aa: CASSPGSTAVYGYTF
d_gene: NA; v_gene: TRBV7-9; j_gene: TRBJ1-2; CDR3aa: CASSPRALSYGYTF
d_gene: TRBD1; v_gene: TRBV12-3/TRBV12-4; j_gene: TRBJ1-1; CDR3aa: CASSLGTGFEAFF
d_gene: TRBD2; v_gene: TRBV27; j_gene: TRBJ2-2; CDR3aa: CGTRTGRANTGELFF
d_gene: NA; v_gene: TRBV20-1; j_gene: TRBJ1-3; CDR3aa: CSAEPPSGNTIYF
d_gene: NA; v_gene: TRBV20-1; j_gene: TRBJ1-1; CDR3aa: CSARVGEKVNTEAFF
d_gene: TRBD1; v_gene: TRBV11-2; j_gene: TRBJ1-6; CDR3aa: CASSSTDRGNSPLHF
d_gene: TRBD2; v_gene: TRBV2; j_gene: TRBJ2-1; CDR3aa: CASSVWGGSSYNEQFF
d_gene: NA; v_gene: TRBV7-9; j_gene: TRBJ2-5; CDR3aa: CASSSDWETQYF
d_gene: NA; v_gene: TRBV7-2; j_gene: TRBJ2-3; CDR3aa: CASSLPGAGYRDTQYF
d_gene: NA; v_gene: TRBV6-1; j_gene: TRBJ1-2; CDR3aa: CASSELLGQGSYGYTF
d_gene: NA; v_gene: TRBV27; j_gene: TRBJ2-7; CDR3aa: CASSPLLRFGSYEQYF
d_gene: TRBD2; v_gene: TRBV19; j_gene: TRBJ2-2; CDR3aa: CASSIGGTSRGELFF
d_gene: NA; v_gene: TRBV25-1; j_gene: TRBJ1-2; CDR3aa: CASSELGAGFRYGYTF
d_gene: NA; v_gene: TRBV12-3/TRBV12-4; j_gene: TRBJ1-5; CDR3aa: CASSLVSANQPQHF
d_gene: TRBD2; v_gene: TRBV6-5; j_gene: TRBJ2-3; CDR3aa: CASSYPLLMAGGADTQYF
d_gene: TRBD2; v_gene: TRBV5-1; j_gene: TRBJ2-2; CDR3aa: CASSLGLARTGELFF
d_gene: TRBD1; v_gene: TRBV6-1; j_gene: TRBJ1-5; CDR3aa: CASSGGQGAWQPQHF
d_gene: NA; v_gene: TRBV6-1; j_gene: TRBJ1-1; CDR3aa: CASSPAGTDTEAFF
d_gene: NA; v_gene: TRBV12-3/TRBV12-4; j_gene: TRBJ1-3; CDR3aa: CASSLSGNTIYF
d_gene: NA; v_gene: TRBV7-2; j_gene: TRBJ1-2; CDR3aa: CASSSSLTTALPEHGGYTF
d_gene: NA; v_gene: TRBV2; j_gene: TRBJ2-5; CDR3aa: CASSTGKETQYF
d_gene: NA; v_gene: TRBV6-2/TRBV6-3; j_gene: TRBJ2-1; CDR3aa: CASSRRSNEQFF
d_gene: NA; v_gene: TRBV7-9; j_gene: TRBJ1-3; CDR3aa: CASSSPGQTGNTIYF
d_gene: NA; v_gene: TRBV14; j_gene: TRBJ1-2; CDR3aa: CASSQHPRRERVGYTF
d_gene: TRBD1; v_gene: TRBV20-1; j_gene: TRBJ2-4; CDR3aa: CSARPGGGKNIQYF
d_gene: NA; v_gene: TRBV7-9; j_gene: TRBJ1-2; CDR3aa: CASSFARARGYTF